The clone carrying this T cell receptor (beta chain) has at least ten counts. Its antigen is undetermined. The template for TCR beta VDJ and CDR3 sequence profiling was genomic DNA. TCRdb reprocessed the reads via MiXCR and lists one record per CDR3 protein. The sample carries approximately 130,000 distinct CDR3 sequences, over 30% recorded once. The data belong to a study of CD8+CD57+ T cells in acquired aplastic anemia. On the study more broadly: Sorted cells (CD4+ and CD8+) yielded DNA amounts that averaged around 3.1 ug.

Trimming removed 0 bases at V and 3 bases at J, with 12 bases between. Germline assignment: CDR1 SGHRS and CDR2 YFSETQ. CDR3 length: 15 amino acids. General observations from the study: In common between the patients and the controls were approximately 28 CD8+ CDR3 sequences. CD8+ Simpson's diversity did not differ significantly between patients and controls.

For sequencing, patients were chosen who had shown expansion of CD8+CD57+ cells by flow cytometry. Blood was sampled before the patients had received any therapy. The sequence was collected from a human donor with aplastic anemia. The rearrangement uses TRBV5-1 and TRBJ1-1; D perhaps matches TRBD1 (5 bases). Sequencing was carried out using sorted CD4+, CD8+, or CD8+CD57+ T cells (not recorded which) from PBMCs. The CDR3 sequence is CASSLEGSRHTEAFF. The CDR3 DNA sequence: TGCGCCAGCAGCTTGGAGGGGAGTCGCCACACTGAAGCTTTCTTT.